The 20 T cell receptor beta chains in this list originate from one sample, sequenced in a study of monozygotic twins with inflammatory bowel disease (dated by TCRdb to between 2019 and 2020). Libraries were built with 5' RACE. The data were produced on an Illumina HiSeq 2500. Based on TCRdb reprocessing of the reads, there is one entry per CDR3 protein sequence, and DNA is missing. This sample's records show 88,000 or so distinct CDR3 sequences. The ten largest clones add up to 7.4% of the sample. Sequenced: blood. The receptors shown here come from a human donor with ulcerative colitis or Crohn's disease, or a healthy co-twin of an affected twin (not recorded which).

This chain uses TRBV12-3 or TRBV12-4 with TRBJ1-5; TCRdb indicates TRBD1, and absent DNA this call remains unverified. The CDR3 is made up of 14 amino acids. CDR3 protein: CASSFPGVRQPQHF.

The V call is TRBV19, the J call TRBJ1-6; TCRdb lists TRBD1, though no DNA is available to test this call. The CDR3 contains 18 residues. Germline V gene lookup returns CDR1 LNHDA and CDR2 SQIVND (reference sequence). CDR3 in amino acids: CASSPLRDRGLDNSPLHF.

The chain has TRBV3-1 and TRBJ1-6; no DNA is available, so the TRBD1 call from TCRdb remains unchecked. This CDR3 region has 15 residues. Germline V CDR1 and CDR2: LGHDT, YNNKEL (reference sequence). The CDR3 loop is CASSQEFFPHSPLHF.

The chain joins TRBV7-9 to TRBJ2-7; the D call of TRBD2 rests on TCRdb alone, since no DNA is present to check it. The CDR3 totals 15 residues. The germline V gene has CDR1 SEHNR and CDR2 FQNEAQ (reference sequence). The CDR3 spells CASSLMSPGEGEQYF.

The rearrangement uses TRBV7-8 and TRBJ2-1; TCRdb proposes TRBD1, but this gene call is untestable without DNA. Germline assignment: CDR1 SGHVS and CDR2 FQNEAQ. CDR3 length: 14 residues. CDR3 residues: CASSRRDPGNEQFF.

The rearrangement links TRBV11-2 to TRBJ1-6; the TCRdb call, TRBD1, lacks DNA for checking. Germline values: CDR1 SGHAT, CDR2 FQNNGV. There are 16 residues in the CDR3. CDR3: CASSDVVGGFNSPLHF.

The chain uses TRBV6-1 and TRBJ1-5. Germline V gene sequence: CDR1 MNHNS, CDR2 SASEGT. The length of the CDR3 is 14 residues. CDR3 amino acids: CASMKAHVYQPQHF.

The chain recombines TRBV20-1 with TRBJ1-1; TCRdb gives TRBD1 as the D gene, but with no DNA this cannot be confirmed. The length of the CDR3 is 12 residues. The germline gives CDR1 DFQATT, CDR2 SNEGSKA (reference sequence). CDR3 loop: CSAPTGNTEAFF.

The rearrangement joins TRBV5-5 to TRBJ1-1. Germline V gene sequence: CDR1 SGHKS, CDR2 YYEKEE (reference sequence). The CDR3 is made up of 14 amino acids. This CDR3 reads CASSSTGPGTEAFF.

CDR3 residues: CSARVAGQVYNEQFF. The J gene is TRBJ2-1, the V gene TRBV20-1; absent DNA, TCRdb's TRBD1 call cannot be checked. Germline lookup yields CDR1 DFQATT and CDR2 SNEGSKA (reference sequence). The CDR3 has 15 amino acids.

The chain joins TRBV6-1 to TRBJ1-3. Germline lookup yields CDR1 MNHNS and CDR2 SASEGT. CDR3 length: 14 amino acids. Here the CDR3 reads CASSAASSGNTIYF.

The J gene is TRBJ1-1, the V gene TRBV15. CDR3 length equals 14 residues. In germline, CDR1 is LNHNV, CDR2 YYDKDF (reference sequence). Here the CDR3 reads CATSRDPSGFEAFF. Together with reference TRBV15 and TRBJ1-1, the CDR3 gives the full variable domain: DAMVIQNPRYQVTQFGKPVTLSCSQTLNHNVMYWYQQKSSQAPKLLFHYYDKDFNNEADTPDNFQSRRPNTSFCFLDIRSPGLGDTAMYLCATSRDPSGFEAFFGQGTRLTVV.

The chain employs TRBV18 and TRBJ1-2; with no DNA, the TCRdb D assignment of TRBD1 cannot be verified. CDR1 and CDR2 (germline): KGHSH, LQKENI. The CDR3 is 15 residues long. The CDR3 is CASSPRDKNLYGYTF.

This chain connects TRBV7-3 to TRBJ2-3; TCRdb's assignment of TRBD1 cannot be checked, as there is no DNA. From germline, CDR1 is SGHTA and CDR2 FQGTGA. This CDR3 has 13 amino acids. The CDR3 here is CANDRGSTDTQYF.

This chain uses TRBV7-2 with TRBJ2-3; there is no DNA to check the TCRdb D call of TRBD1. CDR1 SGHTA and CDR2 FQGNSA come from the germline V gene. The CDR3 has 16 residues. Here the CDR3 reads CASSQRGTGVTDTQYF.

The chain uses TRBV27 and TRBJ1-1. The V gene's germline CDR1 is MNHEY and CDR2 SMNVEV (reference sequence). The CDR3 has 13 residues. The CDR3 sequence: CASSLRRDSEAFF.

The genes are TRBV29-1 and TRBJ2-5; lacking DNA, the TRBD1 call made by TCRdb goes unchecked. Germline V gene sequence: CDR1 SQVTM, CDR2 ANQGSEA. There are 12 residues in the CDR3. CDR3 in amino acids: CSVEWGQETQYF.

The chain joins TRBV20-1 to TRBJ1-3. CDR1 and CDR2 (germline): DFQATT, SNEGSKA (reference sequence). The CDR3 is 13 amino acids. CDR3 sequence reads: CSASGLSGNTIYF.

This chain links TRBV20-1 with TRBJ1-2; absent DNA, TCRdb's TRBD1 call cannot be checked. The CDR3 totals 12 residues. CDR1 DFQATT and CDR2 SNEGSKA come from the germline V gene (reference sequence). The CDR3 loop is CSASLPDYGYTF.

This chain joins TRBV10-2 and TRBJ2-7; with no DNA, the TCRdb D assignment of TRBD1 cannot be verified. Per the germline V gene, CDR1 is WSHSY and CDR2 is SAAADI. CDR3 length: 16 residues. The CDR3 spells CASNRDGRGISYEQYF.